Presented here are 15 T cell receptor beta chains from one specimen sequenced in a study of identical twins. TCRdb reprocessed the 5' RACE reads via MiXCR and lists one record per CDR3 protein. The sample holds 520,000 or so distinct CDR3 sequences, roughly a fifth seen once. This sample also appeared in a second study, on T cells expressing NK-cell markers.

The specimen was CD4+ T cells sorted from blood. Receptors were obtained from a woman aged 18-35 years in good health.

This clonotype was counted between two and nine times. The gene calls are TRBV6-4 and TRBJ1-1, with D possibly TRBD1 on 6 matching bases. Germline CDR1 reads MRHNA; CDR2 reads SNTAGT. This CDR3 region has 13 residues. V dropped 6 bases and J dropped 3 bases, with 11 bases sitting between them. Here the CDR3 DNA reads TGTGCCAGCAGCATGGACAGATACACTGAAGCTTTCTTT. This encodes CASSMDRYTEAFF.

The gene calls are TRBV6-1 and TRBJ2-4; 8 positions agree with TRBD2. V trimming: 7 bases; J trimming: 5 bases; junction bases outside the gene matches: 13. The CDR3 has 16 residues. Looked up from germline, CDR1 is MNHNS and CDR2 is SASEGT. The CDR3 is CASTSLRGGGQNIQYF. CDR3 in DNA: TGTGCCAGCACAAGCCTCCGGGGGGGGGGCCAAAACATTCAGTACTTC.

The gene calls are TRBV12-3 or TRBV12-4 and TRBJ1-5; D is undetermined. V gave up 1 base and J gave up 6 bases, with 7 bases separating them. The CDR3 loop spans 13 amino acids. This CDR3 is CASSLVPVQPQHF. CDR3 coding DNA: TGTGCCAGCAGTTTAGTTCCGGTTCAGCCCCAGCATTTT.

This clonotype was counted only a few times. V is TRBV7-6 and J is TRBJ2-1, with 11 bases that match TRBD1. The CDR3 extends over 14 amino acids. Germline V gene data show CDR1 as SGHVS and CDR2 as FNYEAQ. V lost 4 bases, J lost 6 bases, and 2 bases stayed unmatched. The CDR3, as DNA: TGTGCCAGCAGCTCAGGACAGGGGGCCAATGAGCAGTTCTTC. Its translation: CASSSGQGANEQFF.

The count of this clonotype is one. The CDR3 coding sequence is TGTGCCAGCAGCGTAGGGACAGATAAAGAGACCCAGTACTTC. This codes for CASSVGTDKETQYF. The V call is TRBV5-4, the J call TRBJ2-5, with 7 nucleotides matching TRBD1. CDR3 length: 14 residues. Germline trimming cut 4 bases from V and 3 bases from J; bases unmatched to any gene: 6. Germline lookup yields CDR1 SGHNT and CDR2 YYREEE (reference sequence).

V is TRBV12-3 or TRBV12-4 and J is TRBJ2-3; TRBD2 aligns across 9 bases. The CDR3 length is 19 residues. The V gene end was trimmed by 10 bases and the J gene end by 2 bases; junction bases not matched to a gene: 22. The CDR3 bases are TGTGCCATCCAACCAGCGGGAGGTTCCTCCCGACCCTCCACAGATACGCAGTATTTT. This sequence encodes CAIQPAGGSSRPSTDTQYF.

This sequence joins TRBV5-1 and TRBJ1-1, with D possibly TRBD1 on 5 matching bases. This CDR3 has 14 residues. CDR1 and CDR2 (germline): SGHRS, YFSETQ. V gave up 3 bases and J gave up 6 bases, with 15 bases separating them. The CDR3 region has the DNA TGCGCCAGCAGCTCAGGGTTTTCGGGAGCTGAAGCTTTCTTT. Its translation: CASSSGFSGAEAFF.

Ten or more counts support this clonotype. J is TRBJ2-4 and V is TRBV27, with TRBD1 matching 8 bases. CDR1 and CDR2 (germline): MNHEY, SMNVEV (reference sequence). This CDR3 region has 14 residues. V lost 6 bases to trimming and J lost 7 bases; unmatched junction nucleotides: 8. CDR3 sequence (DNA): TGTGCCAGCAGCACAGGGGGACGCCTGAACATTCAGTACTTC. This sequence encodes CASSTGGRLNIQYF.

This chain uses TRBV3-1 with TRBJ2-6; possibly TRBD1 for D (5 bases). The CDR3 has 16 residues. The V end was cut by 3 bases, the J end by 0 bases, with 9 bases between. Germline assignment: CDR1 LGHDT and CDR2 YNNKEL (reference sequence). The CDR3 nucleotides read TGTGCCAGCAGCCAGTCCAGGGTCTCTGGGGCCAACGTCCTGACTTTC. Translated: CASSQSRVSGANVLTF.

The sample holds a few counts of this clonotype. The chain joins TRBV27 to TRBJ2-3; a weak D match, TRBD2 (6 bases). This CDR3 has 14 amino acids. V was trimmed by 3 bases and J by 5 bases, leaving 12 bases between them. Per germline, CDR1 MNHEY and CDR2 SMNVEV (reference sequence). CDR3 residues: CASSFRWGVDTQYF. In nucleotides, the CDR3 is TGTGCCAGCAGTTTTCGTTGGGGGGTAGATACGCAGTATTTT.

This clonotype was observed a few times. The chain couples TRBV3-1 to TRBJ2-1; no clear D. V was clipped by 2 bases and J by 6 bases, with 11 bases between them. This CDR3 has 14 residues. Germline CDR1 LGHDT, CDR2 YNNKEL (reference sequence). This CDR3 reads CASSQQRLLNEQFF. In DNA form, the CDR3 reads TGTGCCAGCAGCCAACAACGGCTACTCAATGAGCAGTTCTTC.

This clonotype appeared a few times. The J gene is TRBJ2-7, the V gene TRBV4-2, with 11 bases that match TRBD1. Unmatched junction bases numbered 3, after V lost 0 bases and J lost 2 bases. Per the germline V gene, CDR1 is LGHNA and CDR2 is YNFKEQ. There are 16 residues in the CDR3. The CDR3 nucleotides are TGTGCCAGCAGCCAAGAGTGGGGACAGGGGGCCTACGAGCAGTACTTC. Translated: CASSQEWGQGAYEQYF.

This clonotype was seen a handful of times. CDR3 amino acids: CSARDPPTDTQYF. The DNA of the CDR3 is TGCAGTGCTAGAGATCCCCCCACAGATACGCAGTATTTT. The chain joins TRBV20-1 to TRBJ2-3, with D unclear. CDR1 is DFQATT, CDR2 SNEGSKA, per germline (reference sequence). The CDR3 is made up of 13 amino acids. V lost 0 bases to trimming and J lost 2 bases, with 6 bases between them.

This clonotype was counted many times. This chain joins TRBV12-3 or TRBV12-4 and TRBJ2-1; D unresolved. V was cut by 6 bases and J by 8 bases, with 8 bases left in between. The CDR3 runs to 11 residues. This CDR3 reads CASRSVHEQFF. The DNA of the CDR3 is TGTGCCAGCAGGTCAGTCCATGAGCAGTTCTTC.

The gene calls are TRBV7-2 and TRBJ2-1; 8 bases align to TRBD2. V shed 8 bases, J shed 5 bases, and the junction held 11 bases outside the gene matches. CDR1 is SGHTA, CDR2 FQGNSA, per germline. The CDR3 spans 15 residues. The DNA for the CDR3 is TGTGCCAGCCTTAAGGGAGCGGGAGTCCACAATGAGCAGTTCTTC. Translating it yields CASLKGAGVHNEQFF.